Listed here are 28 T cell receptor beta chains from one sample, sequenced in a study of blood T cell repertoires in COVID-19. TCRdb keeps only in-frame clones here, not all; method: immunoSEQ multiplex PCR. The table lists 200,000 to 300,000 clones, 80% to 90% of them singletons, with roughly 2% in the top ten. Sample: peripheral blood. All receptors come from a man aged 25-45 years with active or convalescent COVID-19.

The rearrangement joins TRBV7-9 to TRBJ2-7; TRBD2 matches 8 bases. The CDR3 is 14 amino acids. CDR1 and CDR2 (germline): SEHNR, FQNEAQ (reference sequence). V shed 4 bases and J 3 bases; nucleotides not matched to a gene: 5. CDR3 loop: CASSSSSGHYEQYF. The CDR3 bases are TGTGCCAGCAGCTCCTCTAGCGGGCACTACGAGCAGTACTTC.

This clone has just a few counts. The chain links TRBV19 to TRBJ2-6; TRBD1 agrees at 11 bases. CDR3 length: 17 amino acids. V trimming: 5 bases; J trimming: 2 bases; junction bases outside the gene matches: 5. CDR1 and CDR2 from the germline V gene are LNHDA and SQIVND (reference sequence). The CDR3 DNA reads as TGTGCCAGTAGTCCAAGGGGACAGGGGGCTGGGGCCAACGTCCTGACTTTC. Translation gives CASSPRGQGAGANVLTF.

This clone was seen once. The rearrangement uses TRBV11-2 and TRBJ2-1; 10 bases are shared with TRBD2. The CDR3 length is 16 residues. The germline CDR1 and CDR2 sequences are SGHAT and FQNNGV. Trimming removed 4 bases from V and 0 bases from J; junction bases left unmatched: 3. CDR3 protein: CASSSLAGASYNEQFF. For the CDR3, the DNA is TGTGCCAGCAGCTCCCTAGCGGGGGCCTCCTACAATGAGCAGTTCTTC.

The chain joins TRBV19 to TRBJ2-2, with D tentatively TRBD1 (6 bases). The CDR3 is made up of 14 amino acids. The V gene lost 9 bases and the J gene lost 2 bases, with 13 bases spanning the gap. From germline, CDR1 is LNHDA and CDR2 SQIVND (reference sequence). The DNA for the CDR3 is TGTGCCAGCCGCCTACAGGGAAACACCGGGGAGCTGTTTTTT. Amino acid sequence: CASRLQGNTGELFF. Filled out from reference TRBV19 and TRBJ2-2, the complete variable domain reads DGGITQSPKYLFRKEGQNVTLSCEQNLNHDAMYWYRQDPGQGLRLIYYSQIVNDFQKGDIAEGYSVSREKKESFPLTVTSAQKNPTAFYLCASRLQGNTGELFFGEGSRLTVL.

The V call is TRBV11-1, the J call TRBJ2-1, with 11 nucleotides matching TRBD1. There are 15 residues in the CDR3. The V gene end was trimmed by 6 bases and the J gene end by 8 bases; junction bases not matched to a gene: 9. Germline values: CDR1 SGHAT, CDR2 FQDESV (reference sequence). Here the CDR3 reads CASRPDRGLEDEQFF. The CDR3 DNA reads as TGTGCCAGCAGACCGGACAGGGGGCTCGAGGATGAGCAGTTCTTC.

The chain joins TRBV7-2 to TRBJ2-2; 13 bases line up with TRBD2. Trimming removed 3 bases from V and 7 bases from J; junction bases left unmatched: 8. The CDR3 extends over 17 amino acids. Germline V gene data show CDR1 as SGHTA and CDR2 as FQGNSA. The CDR3 coding sequence is TGTGCCAGCAGCTTGTTAACTAGCGGGGGGGCCCACGGGGAGCTGTTTTTT. Translated: CASSLLTSGGAHGELFF.

This chain joins TRBV29-1 and TRBJ2-3; D may be TRBD2 (6 bases). This CDR3 is 16 amino acids long. Germline V gene lookup returns CDR1 SQVTM and CDR2 ANQGSEA. The ends were cut back, 1 base at V and 2 bases at J, with 16 bases in the middle. CDR3 DNA sequence: TGCAGCGTTGAAGCGGGGGTCGACCACGTCACAGATACGCAGTATTTT. Translating it yields CSVEAGVDHVTDTQYF.

The V gene is TRBV28, the J gene TRBJ1-2; 8 positions agree with TRBD1. Unmatched junction bases numbered 3, after V lost 5 bases and J lost 4 bases. Germline assignment: CDR1 MDHEN and CDR2 SYDVKM. The CDR3 runs to 13 residues. The chain's CDR3 is CASSGGQGYGYTF. The CDR3 bases are TGTGCCAGCAGTGGTGGACAGGGCTATGGCTACACCTTC.

This clone was found a few times. The CDR3 spells CASSHRPNLVNEQYF. The CDR3 nucleotides read TGTGCCAGCAGCCACAGGCCAAACCTGGTCAACGAGCAGTACTTC. This chain uses TRBV7-2 with TRBJ2-7, with D maybe TRBD1 (5 bases). CDR1 is SGHTA and CDR2 is FQGNSA in the germline V gene. The germline V and J ends were trimmed by 5 bases and 5 bases, with 19 bases remaining between them. The CDR3 spans 15 residues.

The chain is built from TRBV11-3 and TRBJ2-2; D is ambiguous. This CDR3 contains 13 residues. Germline V gives CDR1 SGHNT, CDR2 YENEEA. V lost 6 bases, J lost 4 bases, and 9 bases lay in between. In DNA form, the CDR3 reads TGTGCCAGCAGTCCTACGCCCACCGGGGAGCTGTTTTTT. Translated: CASSPTPTGELFF.

This rearrangement joins TRBV2 to TRBJ1-1; 9 bases fit TRBD1. The V and J ends lost 7 bases and 3 bases, in that order; junction bases with no gene match: 6. Germline lookup yields CDR1 SNHLY and CDR2 FYNNEI. The length of the CDR3 is 14 residues. The CDR3 is CASTPGQGYTEAFF. The CDR3 region has the DNA TGTGCCAGCACTCCCGGACAGGGGTACACTGAAGCTTTCTTT.

This chain links TRBV2 with TRBJ1-2; a possible D gene is TRBD1 (6 bases). This CDR3 contains 15 residues. Looked up from germline, CDR1 is SNHLY and CDR2 is FYNNEI. V was pared by 4 bases and J by 5 bases, with 17 bases between. The CDR3 reads CASSGTGTSLYGYTF. The CDR3 DNA sequence: TGTGCCAGCAGTGGGACCGGGACATCCCTTTATGGCTACACCTTC.

This clone was seen a single time. This chain connects TRBV2 to TRBJ1-1; a weak D match, TRBD1 (5 bases). Trimming took 1 base from V and 3 from J, leaving 9 bases between them. The CDR3 has 14 amino acids. The V gene's germline CDR1 is SNHLY and CDR2 FYNNEI. The chain's CDR3 is CASSEVWGDTEAFF. The DNA for the CDR3 is TGTGCCAGCAGTGAAGTGTGGGGGGACACTGAAGCTTTCTTT.

V is TRBV13 and J is TRBJ1-1; no clear D. The CDR3 covers 13 residues. Per germline, CDR1 PRHDT and CDR2 FYEKMQ (reference sequence). Trimming shortened V by 5 bases and J by 1 base, and 8 bases separated the two germline ends. In nucleotides, the CDR3 is TGTGCCAGCAGCCCTTCCCCGAACACTGAAGCTTTCTTT. This sequence encodes CASSPSPNTEAFF.

The chain uses TRBV18 and TRBJ1-1; no clear D. CDR3 length: 13 residues. V shed 6 bases and J shed 2 bases, with 10 bases lying between them. Germline CDR1 reads KGHSH; CDR2 reads LQKENI. For the CDR3, the DNA is TGTGCCAGCTCCCTCGCGCTAAACACTGAAGCTTTCTTT. It yields the protein CASSLALNTEAFF.

The chain is built from TRBV3-1 (or the pseudogene TRBV3-2) and TRBJ2-2, with TRBD2 identical over 14 bases. After removal of 1 base from V and 0 bases from J, the junction contained 10 bases not matched to a gene. Germline loops: CDR1 LGHDT, CDR2 YNNKEL (reference sequence). This CDR3 region has 21 residues. This CDR3 reads CASSQAIRTSGGPTNTGELFF. The CDR3 DNA reads as TGTGCCAGCAGCCAAGCTATAAGGACTAGCGGGGGGCCAACGAACACCGGGGAGCTGTTTTTT.

The chain employs TRBV11-2 and TRBJ1-1; D is uncertain. Trimming stripped 7 bases from V and 3 bases from J, with 18 bases between. CDR1 and CDR2 from the germline V gene are SGHAT and FQNNGV. This CDR3 is 15 amino acids long. CDR3 sequence (DNA): TGTGCCAGCATCAATTCGAGGTATTGGGACACTGAAGCTTTCTTT. Amino acids: CASINSRYWDTEAFF.

This chain connects TRBV30 to TRBJ1-2, with a possible D match to TRBD1 (5 bases). V lost 4 bases, J lost 5 bases, and 11 bases lay in between. CDR1 and CDR2 from the germline V gene are GTSNPN and SVGIG (reference sequence). The CDR3 consists of 12 residues. In nucleotides, the CDR3 is TGTGCCTGGATGGGGGGGGTGTATGGCTACACCTTC. Its protein is CAWMGGVYGYTF.

This chain links TRBV6-5 with TRBJ2-5, with D tentatively TRBD2 (7 bases). V shed 5 bases and J shed 1 base, with 11 bases lying between them. Germline V CDR1 and CDR2: MNHEY, SVGAGI. This CDR3 has 14 residues. This chain's CDR3 is CASSMGGAQETQYF. The CDR3, as DNA: TGTGCCAGCAGTATGGGGGGGGCCCAAGAGACCCAGTACTTC.

The chain is built from TRBV23-1 and TRBJ2-3, with 12 bases aligning to TRBD2. TRBV23-1 is known as an ORF, though its function is uncertain. This CDR3 is built from 19 residues. Trimming cost V 0 bases and J 0 bases; bases outside gene matches: 7. The CDR3 DNA reads as TGCGCCAGCAGTCAATCGACTAGCGGGAGACTAAATAGCACAGATACGCAGTATTTT. It is translated as CASSQSTSGRLNSTDTQYF.

J is TRBJ1-5 and V is TRBV19; 8 positions agree with TRBD1. J gave up 3 bases and V 3 bases, and 7 bases lay outside the gene matches. The CDR3 is 16 amino acids. Per germline, CDR1 LNHDA and CDR2 SQIVND (reference sequence). CDR3 residues: CASSIPGQAFNQPQHF. CDR3 coding DNA: TGTGCCAGTAGTATCCCGGGACAGGCTTTCAATCAGCCCCAGCATTTT.

The chain joins TRBV19 to TRBJ1-5, with D perhaps matching TRBD1 (6 bases). Trimming took 2 bases from V and 7 from J, leaving 12 bases between them. Germline assignment: CDR1 LNHDA and CDR2 SQIVND (reference sequence). This CDR3 region has 14 residues. This chain's CDR3 is CASSIRGSGQPQHF. Here the CDR3 DNA reads TGTGCCAGTAGTATAAGGGGGTCGGGCCAGCCCCAGCATTTT.

This clone was detected only once. This chain connects TRBV6-2 or TRBV6-3 to TRBJ1-4; 8 bases agree with TRBD1. Germline V CDR1 and CDR2: MNHEY, SVGEGT. The V and J ends lost 4 bases and 5 bases, in that order; junction bases with no gene match: 6. The CDR3 is 15 amino acids. This CDR3 is CASSSGGQGNEKLFF. The CDR3 bases are TGTGCCAGCAGTTCGGGAGGACAGGGAAATGAAAAACTGTTTTTT.

The chain carries TRBV2 and TRBJ2-5; D may be TRBD2 (6 bases). Germline V gene lookup returns CDR1 SNHLY and CDR2 FYNNEI. V lost 8 bases and J lost 0, with 13 bases in between. This CDR3 is 14 amino acids long. The CDR3 loop is CASEERAYQETQYF. The CDR3 coding sequence is TGTGCCAGCGAGGAGCGGGCCTACCAAGAGACCCAGTACTTC.

The chain links TRBV10-2 to TRBJ2-7; 10 nucleotides match TRBD1. This CDR3 has 13 amino acids. The V and J ends lost 10 bases and 2 bases, in that order; junction bases with no gene match: 5. Germline values: CDR1 WSHSY, CDR2 SAAADI. As DNA, the CDR3 is TGCGCCACCCGGACAGGGGGGGCCTACGAGCAGTACTTC. It encodes CATRTGGAYEQYF.

This clone was counted ten times or more. This rearrangement joins TRBV6-4 to TRBJ1-2; the match to TRBD1 covers 11 bases. Germline CDR1 is MRHNA and CDR2 is SNTAGT. The length of the CDR3 is 14 residues. V lost 2 bases and J lost 4; bases outside the gene matches: 0. The CDR3 here is CASSDGTGGYGYTF. CDR3 coding DNA: TGTGCCAGCAGTGACGGGACAGGGGGCTATGGCTACACCTTC.

J is TRBJ2-5 and V is TRBV10-2; TRBD1 aligns across 12 bases. After removal of 6 bases from V and 8 bases from J, the junction contained 4 bases not matched to a gene. CDR1 and CDR2 (germline): WSHSY, SAAADI. This CDR3 has 13 amino acids. The CDR3 is CASRGQGATTQYF. As DNA, the CDR3 is TGCGCCAGCAGGGGACAGGGGGCCACTACCCAGTACTTC.

This chain joins TRBV6-5 and TRBJ1-2; 9 positions match TRBD1. The CDR3 length is 13 residues. CDR1 is MNHEY, CDR2 SVGAGI, per germline. Trimming cost V 2 bases and J 8 bases; bases outside gene matches: 3. This CDR3 reads CASSYGQGIGYTF. CDR3 nucleotide sequence: TGTGCCAGCAGTTACGGACAGGGGATAGGCTACACCTTC.